A single TCR beta chain is shown here with its context. The antigen remains unidentified. This sample is drawn from a study of T-cell memory formation after mild COVID-19. About the study: The TCR clusters were mostly specific to one donor.

The study's findings and limits: There was a balanced CD4/CD8 profile in clones contracting day 15 to 85, and later expanders leaned CD4+. The study detected some responding clones in pre-infection memory, suggesting cross-reactive memory joined.

Constant-segment primers were used for 5'RACE, and the resulting TCR alpha and TCR beta cDNA libraries carried sample barcodes and UMIs. TCRdb analysed the 5' RACE reads with MiXCR anew, one entry per CDR3 protein. The data contain 450,000 or so distinct CDR3 sequences, more than 20% of them singletons. The receptor's source is an adult woman who had mild COVID-19 (a few samples of this study predate the infection). Cell type and time point are not known. What was sequenced was PBMCs or a T cell subset sorted from them (not recorded which).

Written as DNA, the CDR3 is TGCAGTGCTACTATAGGGGGGCCAACAGATACGCAGTATTTT. It yields the protein CSATIGGPTDTQYF. V gene TRBV20-1 combines with J gene TRBJ2-3; D possibly matches TRBD1 or TRBD2 (6 bases each). This CDR3 has 14 residues. Trimming stripped 4 bases from V and 3 bases from J, with 14 bases between. Germline V CDR1 and CDR2: DFQATT, SNEGSKA (reference sequence).